Listed below are T cell receptor beta chains from one sample, sequenced in a study of cytomegalovirus exposure and HLA in healthy donors. Repertoires were generated with immunoSEQ multiplex PCR, while TCRdb's copy carries only in-frame clones and drops some. The sample yields fewer than 180,000 clones, around 79% seen once. Sequenced input: PBMCs. These receptors were collected from a human donor in good health. Each CDR3 is given with its conserved first and last residue. D genes are given only for firm matches. Clone size is given for some rows only: seen once, a few or many times, or a class if the clone is expanded.

clone_size: .
j_call: TRBJ1-2
v_call: TRBV5-1
d_call: .
cdr3_length: 12
cdr3_nt: TGCGCCAGCAGCGTGGACAGCTATGGCTACACCTTC
cdr3_aa: CASSVDSYGYTF

clone_size: .
j_call: TRBJ2-2
v_call: TRBV11-3
d_call: .
cdr3_length: 15
cdr3_nt: TGTGCCAGCAGCTTATACGGCCCAGGCACCGGGGAGCTGTTTTTT
cdr3_aa: CASSLYGPGTGELFF

clone_size: .
j_call: TRBJ2-1
v_call: TRBV9
d_call: TRBD2
cdr3_length: 20
cdr3_nt: TGTGCCAGCAGCGTCGCGACCGGGACTAGCGGGAGGGTGGGTTACAATGAGCAGTTCTTC
cdr3_aa: CASSVATGTSGRVGYNEQFF

clone_size: .
j_call: TRBJ2-7
v_call: TRBV6-5
d_call: .
cdr3_length: 16
cdr3_nt: TGTGCCAGCAGTTACTCGACCGGGAGAGGCTCCTACGAGCAGTACTTC
cdr3_aa: CASSYSTGRGSYEQYF

clone_size: .
j_call: TRBJ2-5
v_call: TRBV5-8
d_call: .
cdr3_length: 15
cdr3_nt: TGTGCCAGCAGCCTCGTTGCTGCGCGCCAAGAGACCCAGTACTTC
cdr3_aa: CASSLVAARQETQYF

clone_size: .
j_call: TRBJ2-1
v_call: TRBV6-5
d_call: .
cdr3_length: 12
cdr3_nt: TGTGCCAGCAGTGGTGACAGGCACGAGCAGTTCTTC
cdr3_aa: CASSGDRHEQFF

clone_size: .
j_call: TRBJ1-1
v_call: TRBV2
d_call: .
cdr3_length: 16
cdr3_nt: TGTGCCAGCAGTGAAGGGGGCTTGCGTGGTTCCACTGAAGCTTTCTTT
cdr3_aa: CASSEGGLRGSTEAFF

clone_size: .
j_call: TRBJ2-7
v_call: TRBV18
d_call: TRBD2
cdr3_length: 14
cdr3_nt: TGTGCCAGCTCACCCGAGGGGAGGGGCGGCGAGCAGTACTTC
cdr3_aa: CASSPEGRGGEQYF

clone_size: .
j_call: TRBJ2-7
v_call: TRBV6-6
d_call: .
cdr3_length: 15
cdr3_nt: TGTGCCAGCAGTTGGTTTTGGGGCAGGGACTACGAGCAGTACTTC
cdr3_aa: CASSWFWGRDYEQYF

clone_size: .
j_call: TRBJ1-1
v_call: TRBV16
d_call: TRBD1
cdr3_length: 15
cdr3_nt: TGTGCCAGCAGCCAAGAGGACAGGGGAGACACTGAAGCTTTCTTT
cdr3_aa: CASSQEDRGDTEAFF

clone_size: .
j_call: TRBJ1-1
v_call: TRBV4-3
d_call: TRBD1
cdr3_length: 14
cdr3_nt: TGCGCCAGCAGCCTAGGTTGGGGGACAGGGAAGGCTTTCTTT
cdr3_aa: CASSLGWGTGKAFF

clone_size: .
j_call: TRBJ2-1
v_call: TRBV7-2
d_call: TRBD2
cdr3_length: 15
cdr3_nt: TGTGCCAGCAGTTTCATAGCGGGAGGGCCGAATGAGCAGTTCTTC
cdr3_aa: CASSFIAGGPNEQFF

clone_size: .
j_call: TRBJ2-7
v_call: TRBV27
d_call: .
cdr3_length: 13
cdr3_nt: TGTGCCAGCAGTTTTTTGACAGGCGACGAGCAGTACTTC
cdr3_aa: CASSFLTGDEQYF

clone_size: .
j_call: TRBJ2-5
v_call: TRBV7-9
d_call: .
cdr3_length: 16
cdr3_nt: TGTGCCAGCAGCTTCCTGGAGGCGGGAAGACAAGAGACCCAGTACTTC
cdr3_aa: CASSFLEAGRQETQYF

clone_size: .
j_call: TRBJ2-1
v_call: TRBV19
d_call: TRBD2
cdr3_length: 16
cdr3_nt: TGTGCCAGTAGCAAACTAGCGGGTAGCTCCTACAATGAGCAGTTCTTC
cdr3_aa: CASSKLAGSSYNEQFF

clone_size: .
j_call: TRBJ2-7
v_call: TRBV30
d_call: .
cdr3_length: 19
cdr3_nt: TGTGCCTGGAGTGTAGGAGGTTCCCCCGAGGACTTCCTAACCTACGAGCAGTACTTC
cdr3_aa: CAWSVGGSPEDFLTYEQYF

clone_size: .
j_call: TRBJ1-4
v_call: TRBV5-4
d_call: .
cdr3_length: 16
cdr3_nt: TGTGCCAGCAGCCGGAGACCGGCCCTAACTAATGAAAAACTGTTTTTT
cdr3_aa: CASSRRPALTNEKLFF

clone_size: .
j_call: TRBJ2-1
v_call: TRBV27
d_call: TRBD2
cdr3_length: 15
cdr3_nt: TGTGCCAGCAGTCCTGGACTAGCGGGCTACAATGAGCAGTTCTTC
cdr3_aa: CASSPGLAGYNEQFF

clone_size: .
j_call: TRBJ1-1
v_call: TRBV5-1
d_call: .
cdr3_length: 17
cdr3_nt: TGCGCCAGCAGCTTGTCTCCGGGACGGGGGGCGAACACTGAAGCTTTCTTT
cdr3_aa: CASSLSPGRGANTEAFF

clone_size: .
j_call: TRBJ2-7
v_call: TRBV6-6
d_call: .
cdr3_length: 14
cdr3_nt: TGTGCCAGCGGCTCGAATACCAGGGAAGACGAGCAGTACTTC
cdr3_aa: CASGSNTREDEQYF

clone_size: .
j_call: TRBJ1-3
v_call: TRBV28
d_call: .
cdr3_length: 14
cdr3_nt: TGTGCCAGCAGTTTATTGGGGGGTGGAAACACCATATATTTT
cdr3_aa: CASSLLGGGNTIYF

clone_size: .
j_call: TRBJ1-1
v_call: TRBV13
d_call: TRBD1
cdr3_length: 16
cdr3_nt: TGTGCCAGCAGCTCAGTCGGGACAGGACCGAACACTGAAGCTTTCTTT
cdr3_aa: CASSSVGTGPNTEAFF

clone_size: .
j_call: TRBJ2-3
v_call: TRBV4-1
d_call: .
cdr3_length: 20
cdr3_nt: TGCGCCAGCAGCCGCCGATGGCCAAATGGAGGGAGTCGGAGCACAGATACGCAGTATTTT
cdr3_aa: CASSRRWPNGGSRSTDTQYF

clone_size: .
j_call: TRBJ2-1
v_call: TRBV7-2
d_call: TRBD2
cdr3_length: 17
cdr3_nt: TGTGCCAGCAGCTTGAACGGGCTAGCGGGATCCCGGAATGAGCAGTTCTTC
cdr3_aa: CASSLNGLAGSRNEQFF

clone_size: .
j_call: TRBJ1-1
v_call: TRBV5-1
d_call: .
cdr3_length: 13
cdr3_nt: TGCGCCAGCAGCTTGGAGCCCACCACTGAAGCTTTCTTT
cdr3_aa: CASSLEPTTEAFF

clone_size: .
j_call: TRBJ2-2
v_call: TRBV12-5
d_call: .
cdr3_length: 18
cdr3_nt: TGTGCTAGTGGCCAACGCCTAACAGGGATCGGTAGCACCGGGGAGCTGTTTTTT
cdr3_aa: CASGQRLTGIGSTGELFF

clone_size: .
j_call: TRBJ2-7
v_call: TRBV30
d_call: .
cdr3_length: 15
cdr3_nt: TGTGCCTGGGGCTCTTCGTGGCAGGGCGCGTCGAAGCAGTACTTC
cdr3_aa: CAWGSSWQGASKQYF

clone_size: .
j_call: TRBJ2-7
v_call: TRBV7-2
d_call: TRBD1
cdr3_length: 13
cdr3_nt: TGTGCCAGCAGCTCGGACAGGTCCTACGAGCAGTACTTC
cdr3_aa: CASSSDRSYEQYF

clone_size: .
j_call: TRBJ1-5
v_call: TRBV7-9
d_call: .
cdr3_length: 14
cdr3_nt: TGTGCCAGCAGCACGGACAGTAGCAATCAGCCCCAGCATTTT
cdr3_aa: CASSTDSSNQPQHF

clone_size: .
j_call: TRBJ2-7
v_call: TRBV7-2
d_call: .
cdr3_length: 14
cdr3_nt: TGTGCCAGCAGCTTAGCTGGCAGCTCCTACGAGCAGTACTTC
cdr3_aa: CASSLAGSSYEQYF

clone_size: .
j_call: TRBJ2-7
v_call: TRBV6-5
d_call: .
cdr3_length: 14
cdr3_nt: TGTGCCAGCAGCCCCCCGGGACTTCTCTACGAGCAGTACTTC
cdr3_aa: CASSPPGLLYEQYF

clone_size: .
j_call: TRBJ2-7
v_call: TRBV6-1
d_call: TRBD2
cdr3_length: 15
cdr3_nt: TGTGCCAGCAGTGAAGCTAGCGGGAGCTCCTACGAGCAGTACTTC
cdr3_aa: CASSEASGSSYEQYF

clone_size: .
j_call: TRBJ2-2
v_call: TRBV4-3
d_call: TRBD2
cdr3_length: 17
cdr3_nt: TGCGCCAGCAGCATCGACCGAGCGGGAGGGTACACCGGGGAGCTGTTTTTT
cdr3_aa: CASSIDRAGGYTGELFF

clone_size: .
j_call: TRBJ2-7
v_call: TRBV7-9
d_call: .
cdr3_length: 15
cdr3_nt: TGTGCCAGCAGCGGCCCCTCTCAGGGGTCCGGGGAGCAGTACTTC
cdr3_aa: CASSGPSQGSGEQYF

clone_size: .
j_call: TRBJ1-3
v_call: TRBV5-1
d_call: TRBD1
cdr3_length: 14
cdr3_nt: TGCGCCAGCGCACCCGGGGCAGGGGGGAACACCATATATTTT
cdr3_aa: CASAPGAGGNTIYF

clone_size: .
j_call: TRBJ2-5
v_call: TRBV13
d_call: TRBD2
cdr3_length: 17
cdr3_nt: TGTGCCAGCCCCCAGCGGGGGGCCGGAACGTACCAAGAGACCCAGTACTTC
cdr3_aa: CASPQRGAGTYQETQYF

clone_size: .
j_call: TRBJ2-3
v_call: TRBV5-1
d_call: .
cdr3_length: 14
cdr3_nt: TGCGCCAGCAGCTTCGGTCCGGGCACAGATACGCAGTATTTT
cdr3_aa: CASSFGPGTDTQYF

clone_size: .
j_call: TRBJ2-7
v_call: TRBV6-1
d_call: .
cdr3_length: 14
cdr3_nt: TGTGCCAGCGATGACAACAGGGTTAGGGTCGAGCAGTACTTC
cdr3_aa: CASDDNRVRVEQYF

clone_size: .
j_call: TRBJ2-5
v_call: TRBV7-2
d_call: TRBD1
cdr3_length: 15
cdr3_nt: TGTGCCAGCAGCTTAGCGGGACAGGGGATAGAGACCCAGTACTTC
cdr3_aa: CASSLAGQGIETQYF

clone_size: .
j_call: TRBJ1-1
v_call: TRBV7-8
d_call: .
cdr3_length: 13
cdr3_nt: TGTGCCAGCAGCTTTAAATTGAACACTGAAGCTTTCTTT
cdr3_aa: CASSFKLNTEAFF

clone_size: few
j_call: TRBJ1-1
v_call: TRBV28
d_call: TRBD1
cdr3_length: 18
cdr3_nt: TGTGCCAGCAGTTTATGGGACAGGGGTAGGGACGCAAACACTGAAGCTTTCTTT
cdr3_aa: CASSLWDRGRDANTEAFF

clone_size: .
j_call: TRBJ2-7
v_call: TRBV29-1
d_call: TRBD1
cdr3_length: 14
cdr3_nt: TGCAGCGTTGAACCCCGGGACAGGGTGGGCGAGCAGTACTTC
cdr3_aa: CSVEPRDRVGEQYF

clone_size: few
j_call: TRBJ2-7
v_call: TRBV2
d_call: .
cdr3_length: 12
cdr3_nt: TGTGCCAGCACCTGGGACACCTACGAGCAGTACTTC
cdr3_aa: CASTWDTYEQYF

clone_size: .
j_call: TRBJ2-1
v_call: TRBV4-1
d_call: .
cdr3_length: 18
cdr3_nt: TGCGCCAGCAGCCAAGATTCGGACTATCGGGACCCCTACAATGAGCAGTTCTTC
cdr3_aa: CASSQDSDYRDPYNEQFF

clone_size: .
j_call: TRBJ2-5
v_call: TRBV15
d_call: .
cdr3_length: 17
cdr3_nt: TGTGCCACCAGCAGAGTCGGAACCGGGACTTTGCAAGAGACCCAGTACTTC
cdr3_aa: CATSRVGTGTLQETQYF

clone_size: .
j_call: TRBJ2-7
v_call: TRBV7-9
d_call: TRBD2
cdr3_length: 14
cdr3_nt: TGTGCCAGCAGCTACGGGACTAGCTCCTACGAGCAGTACTTC
cdr3_aa: CASSYGTSSYEQYF

clone_size: few
j_call: TRBJ1-5
v_call: TRBV27
d_call: .
cdr3_length: 16
cdr3_nt: TGTGCCAGCAGTTTCGGGGATGGGTTTGGCAATCAGCCCCAGCATTTT
cdr3_aa: CASSFGDGFGNQPQHF

clone_size: once
j_call: TRBJ1-3
v_call: TRBV27
d_call: .
cdr3_length: 15
cdr3_nt: TGTGCCAGCAGTTCCGACAGTAACTCTGGAAACACCATATATTTT
cdr3_aa: CASSSDSNSGNTIYF

clone_size: .
j_call: TRBJ2-2
v_call: TRBV11-3
d_call: TRBD1
cdr3_length: 16
cdr3_nt: TGTGCCAGCAGCTCGAGGACAGGGGAGTTGGCCGGGGAGCTGTTTTTT
cdr3_aa: CASSSRTGELAGELFF

clone_size: .
j_call: TRBJ2-1
v_call: TRBV7-9
d_call: TRBD1
cdr3_length: 16
cdr3_nt: TGTGCCAGCAGCAAGGGACAGGGTACGGTGCAAAATGAGCAGTTCTTC
cdr3_aa: CASSKGQGTVQNEQFF

clone_size: .
j_call: TRBJ1-5
v_call: TRBV28
d_call: TRBD1
cdr3_length: 15
cdr3_nt: TGTGCCAGCAGAGCCGGGACAGGGCGTAGTCAGCCCCAGCATTTT
cdr3_aa: CASRAGTGRSQPQHF

clone_size: once
j_call: TRBJ2-7
v_call: TRBV7-6
d_call: TRBD2
cdr3_length: 16
cdr3_nt: TGTGCCAGCAGCTTAATGGTGGCGGGGGGCTCTTACGAGCAGTACTTC
cdr3_aa: CASSLMVAGGSYEQYF

clone_size: .
j_call: TRBJ2-3
v_call: TRBV19
d_call: .
cdr3_length: 13
cdr3_nt: TGTGCCAGTAGTATCCCCTCCGGGGATACGCAGTATTTT
cdr3_aa: CASSIPSGDTQYF

clone_size: few
j_call: TRBJ1-1
v_call: TRBV5-1
d_call: TRBD1
cdr3_length: 13
cdr3_nt: TGCGCCAGCAGCTGGGACAGGGACACTGAAGCTTTCTTT
cdr3_aa: CASSWDRDTEAFF